These 13 T cell receptor beta chains originate from one sample sequenced in a study of patients and donors after allogeneic stem cell transplantation. TCRdb analysed the RT-PCR reads with MiXCR anew, one entry per CDR3 protein. The repertoire includes roughly 940,000 distinct CDR3 sequences, approximately 18% of them detected once, and 5% to 6.5% sits in the top ten. The sequenced sample was blood, either unsorted or a sorted T cell fraction (not recorded which). These receptors were obtained from a human donor who was either an allogeneic HSCT recipient or a stem cell or donor lymphocyte infusion donor (not recorded which). It is not recorded whose cells these are; they may come from a transplant donor.

This clonotype was detected once. The J gene is TRBJ1-2, the V gene TRBV4-3; the match to TRBD1 covers 7 bases. Germline V gene data show CDR1 as LGHNA and CDR2 as YSLEER. The CDR3 length is 17 residues. V lost 4 bases, J lost 5 bases, and 16 bases stayed unmatched. For the CDR3, the DNA is TGCGCCAGCAGCCGCGTCACCCCGTACTGGGACAGTTATGGCTACACCTTC. Its translation is CASSRVTPYWDSYGYTF.

This clonotype was recorded a few times. The chain joins TRBV7-9 to TRBJ2-1, with D tentatively TRBD1 (6 bases). The V and J ends lost 6 bases and 7 bases respectively, with 25 bases between them. The CDR3 contains 17 residues. Per germline, CDR1 SEHNR and CDR2 FQNEAQ (reference sequence). The CDR3 here is CASSQDSPEGEGNEQFF. The CDR3 DNA is TGTGCCAGCAGTCAGGACAGCCCTGAGGGGGAAGGGAATGAGCAGTTCTTC.

The table lists this clonotype with a few counts. This chain uses TRBV27 with TRBJ2-1; TRBD2 matches 13 bases. The CDR3 is made up of 14 amino acids. V trimming: 4 bases; J trimming: 9 bases; junction bases outside the gene matches: 3. The germline V gene encodes CDR1 MNHEY and CDR2 SMNVEV (reference sequence). In nucleotides, the CDR3 is TGTGCCAGCAGTTGGGGACTAGCGGGGTTTGAGCAGTTCTTC. Amino acid sequence: CASSWGLAGFEQFF.

The chain uses TRBV12-3 or TRBV12-4 and TRBJ1-5; no definite D call. The V end was cut by 6 bases, the J end by 5 bases, with 17 bases between. The CDR3 has 15 amino acids. The CDR3 region has the DNA TGTGCCAGCAGCACCGGATCACCGACGTATCAGCCCCAGCATTTT. Its protein product is CASSTGSPTYQPQHF.

This clonotype has just a few counts. This chain uses TRBV29-1 with TRBJ1-2; weak D call: TRBD1 (5 bases). The V end was cut by 5 bases, the J end by 6 bases, with 7 bases between. This CDR3 is 10 amino acids long. Germline V gene sequence: CDR1 SQVTM, CDR2 ANQGSEA. The CDR3 sequence is CSVLGDGYTF. The CDR3 nucleotides read TGCAGCGTTCTAGGGGATGGCTACACCTTC.

The chain has TRBV7-8 and TRBJ1-5; D gene unclear. Per germline, CDR1 SGHVS and CDR2 FQNEAQ. V gave up 0 bases and J gave up 0 bases, with 12 bases separating them. The CDR3 length is 17 residues. In DNA form, the CDR3 reads TGTGCCAGCAGCTTAGCGCCTTCGATAATTAGCAATCAGCCCCAGCATTTT. Its protein product is CASSLAPSIISNQPQHF.

This clonotype was counted between two and nine times. This sequence joins TRBV12-3 or TRBV12-4 and TRBJ1-2; D is undetermined. Deletions cut 5 bases from V and 5 bases from J, with 15 bases between. CDR3 length: 14 residues. The CDR3 spells CASSLSGLEYGYTF. The CDR3 coding sequence is TGTGCCAGCAGTCTAAGCGGCTTGGAGTATGGCTACACCTTC.

This clonotype showed up just a few times. V usage is TRBV4-2 and J usage is TRBJ2-4; 7 bases are shared with TRBD2. The J segment lost 8 bases and the V segment lost 1 base, leaving 2 bases of the junction unmatched. This CDR3 is built from 13 residues. Looked up from germline, CDR1 is LGHNA and CDR2 is YNFKEQ. The CDR3 reads CASSQAGGDIQYF. CDR3 sequence (DNA): TGTGCCAGCAGCCAAGCGGGGGGAGACATTCAGTACTTC.

The table lists this clonotype with a few counts. V and J are TRBV4-1 and TRBJ2-1; TRBD2 agrees at 10 bases. V shed 0 bases and J 2 bases; nucleotides not matched to a gene: 10. CDR3 length: 19 residues. Germline CDR1 reads MGHRA; CDR2 reads YSYEKL. The CDR3 here is CASSQDSLAGVGTYNEQFF. The CDR3 DNA sequence: TGCGCCAGCAGCCAAGATTCCCTAGCGGGAGTCGGAACCTACAATGAGCAGTTCTTC.

The V call is TRBV9, the J call TRBJ2-5; 10 nucleotides match TRBD1. The J segment lost 9 bases and the V segment lost 3 bases, leaving 11 bases of the junction unmatched. CDR1 is SGDLS and CDR2 is YYNGEE in the germline V gene. The CDR3 is 15 residues long. In DNA form, the CDR3 reads TGTGCCAGCAGCGCCGCTCCGGGACAGGGGTGGCCCCAGTACTTC. As protein: CASSAAPGQGWPQYF.

This clonotype turned up a few times. J is TRBJ1-1 and V is TRBV29-1, with D uncertain. The CDR3 contains 13 residues. V was pared by 5 bases and J by 5 bases, with 15 bases between. CDR1 and CDR2 from the germline V gene are SQVTM and ANQGSEA. The CDR3 DNA reads TGCAGCGTTCTCTTTTGGGAGGAGACTGAAGCTTTCTTT. Translated: CSVLFWEETEAFF.

DNA of the CDR3: TGTGCCAGCAGCCGACAGACACTAGAACGCACAGATACGCAGTATTTT. This codes for CASSRQTLERTDTQYF. The chain is built from TRBV7-7 and TRBJ2-3; the D gene could be TRBD1 or TRBD2 (5 bases each). This CDR3 contains 16 residues. V was clipped by 5 bases and J by 1 base, with 16 bases between them. From germline, CDR1 is SSHAT and CDR2 FNYEAQ (reference sequence).

V gene TRBV27 combines with J gene TRBJ1-2; possible D gene TRBD1, 5 bases. Germline lookup yields CDR1 MNHEY and CDR2 SMNVEV (reference sequence). CDR3 length equals 14 residues. V was shortened by 4 bases and J by 4 bases, with 13 bases between the two germline ends. CDR3 residues: CASSSPGRIYGYTF. CDR3 in DNA: TGTGCCAGCAGTTCCCCGGGACGGATCTATGGCTACACCTTC.